The 11 T cell receptor beta chains below come from one sample, sequenced in a study of blood T cell repertoires in COVID-19. Libraries were prepared by immunoSEQ multiplex PCR; TCRdb keeps only in-frame clonotypes and omits some of them. This sample has around 38,000 clones; about 85% occur once, and the top ten carry roughly 5.1%. The sequencing input was peripheral blood. The receptors were sampled from a man in his sixties with COVID-19, enrolled during active disease.

This chain joins TRBV27 and TRBJ2-1; TRBD2 might be the D (6 bases). Trimming cost V 6 bases and J 5 bases, with 23 bases left between them. Germline CDR1 reads MNHEY; CDR2 reads SMNVEV (reference sequence). The CDR3 is 17 amino acids. The CDR3 region has the DNA TGTGCCAGCAGCAAGTTGGAGACTAGTCCGGCGAACAATGAGCAGTTCTTC. This codes for CASSKLETSPANNEQFF.

Comments on this clone: Other DNA sequences from this sample encode an identical CDR3 as well. This sequence joins TRBV3-1 (or the pseudogene TRBV3-2) and TRBJ1-2; D is undetermined. V lost 1 base, J lost 8 bases, and 8 bases lay in between. This CDR3 is built from 12 residues. CDR1 LGHDT and CDR2 YNNKEL come from the germline V gene (reference sequence). The CDR3 spells CASSQAHLGYTF. As DNA, the CDR3 is TGTGCCAGCAGCCAAGCCCATTTGGGCTACACCTTC.

The CDR3, as DNA: TGTGCCACTGGACAGTCCTTTACCTACGAGCAGTACTTC. Translating gives CATGQSFTYEQYF. This chain joins TRBV6-5 and TRBJ2-7; D possibly corresponds to TRBD1 (6 bases). V was pared by 10 bases and J by 2 bases, with 15 bases between. The CDR3 is 13 amino acids. CDR1 is MNHEY and CDR2 is SVGAGI in the germline V gene.

This chain joins TRBV11-2 and TRBJ1-1; D is undetermined. V was pared by 1 base and J by 0 bases, with 6 bases between. In germline, CDR1 is SGHAT, CDR2 FQNNGV. The CDR3 is made up of 14 amino acids. In nucleotides, the CDR3 is TGTGCCAGCAGCTTAGTGGCTCTGAACACTGAAGCTTTCTTT. This codes for CASSLVALNTEAFF.

The chain couples TRBV3-1 (or the pseudogene TRBV3-2) to TRBJ1-2; D is perhaps TRBD1 (6 bases). There are 14 residues in the CDR3. V was trimmed by 0 bases and J by 2 bases, leaving 7 bases between them. The V gene's germline CDR1 is LGHDT and CDR2 YNNKEL (reference sequence). DNA for the CDR3: TGTGCCAGCAGCCAAGAGGGGGCCAACTATGGCTACACCTTC. It encodes CASSQEGANYGYTF.

Written as DNA, the CDR3 is TGCGCCAGCAGCTTGGCCGGACTAGGAAACATTCAGTACTTC. Its protein product is CASSLAGLGNIQYF. The rearrangement joins TRBV5-1 to TRBJ2-4; 7 bases are a match to TRBD2. This CDR3 comprises 14 residues. Per the germline V gene, CDR1 is SGHRS and CDR2 is YFSETQ. V gave up 0 bases and J gave up 6 bases; unmatched junction bases: 3.

The chain links TRBV16 to TRBJ1-1; TRBD1 is a possible D gene (6 bases). V was trimmed by 4 bases and J by 5 bases, leaving 14 bases between them. In germline, CDR1 is KGHSY, CDR2 FQNENV. The CDR3 extends over 14 amino acids. CDR3 nucleotide sequence: TGTGCCAGCAGCCTTGGGGGGGCGCGAACTGAAGCTTTCTTT. Encoded protein: CASSLGGARTEAFF.

The CDR3 spells CAISPNRDNEKLFF. CDR3 sequence (DNA): TGTGCCATCAGTCCAAACAGAGATAATGAAAAACTGTTTTTT. The chain has TRBV10-3 and TRBJ1-4; D unclear. V dropped 5 bases and J dropped 4 bases, with 11 bases sitting between them. This CDR3 is 14 amino acids long. The germline CDR1 and CDR2 sequences are ENHRY and SYGVKD.

This clone was counted between two and nine times. This sequence joins TRBV19 and TRBJ2-7; 12 nucleotides agree with TRBD1. The CDR3 totals 17 residues. The germline CDR1 and CDR2 sequences are LNHDA and SQIVND (reference sequence). V lost 3 bases and J lost 3; bases outside the gene matches: 9. CDR3: CASSIPIGTGGFYEQYF. Written as DNA, the CDR3 is TGTGCCAGTAGTATCCCAATTGGGACAGGGGGCTTCTACGAGCAGTACTTC.

V and J are TRBV5-1 and TRBJ1-3; weak D call: TRBD1 (6 bases). Trimming shortened V by 7 bases and J by 4 bases, and 15 bases separated the two germline ends. The CDR3 spans 14 residues. CDR1 and CDR2 from the germline V gene are SGHRS and YFSETQ. The CDR3 reads CASSDGGQGNTIYF. CDR3 in DNA: TGCGCCAGCTCTGACGGGGGGCAAGGAAACACCATATATTTT.

The chain joins TRBV27 to TRBJ2-1; a possible D gene is TRBD2 (6 bases). Germline assignment: CDR1 MNHEY and CDR2 SMNVEV (reference sequence). The germline V and J ends were trimmed by 7 bases and 9 bases, with 16 bases remaining between them. The CDR3 spans 13 residues. For the CDR3, the DNA is TGTGCCAGCAAAGTGGGGGGTGCCACTGAGCAGTTCTTC. Amino acids: CASKVGGATEQFF.